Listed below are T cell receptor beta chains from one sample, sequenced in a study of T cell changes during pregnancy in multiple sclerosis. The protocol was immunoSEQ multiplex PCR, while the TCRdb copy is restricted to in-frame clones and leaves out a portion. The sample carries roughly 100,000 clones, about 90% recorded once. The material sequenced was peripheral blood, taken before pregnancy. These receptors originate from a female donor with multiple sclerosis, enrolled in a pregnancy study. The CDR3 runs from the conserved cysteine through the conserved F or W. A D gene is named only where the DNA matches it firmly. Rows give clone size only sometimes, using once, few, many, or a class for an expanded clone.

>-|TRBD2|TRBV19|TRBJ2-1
TGTGCCAGTAGTATAGCTAGCGGGCCCCTCGGTGAGCAGTTCTTC
CASSIASGPLGEQFF
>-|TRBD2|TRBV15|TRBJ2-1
TGTGCCACCAGCAGAGAGGGACTAGCGGGTTACAATGAGCAGTTCTTC
CATSREGLAGYNEQFF
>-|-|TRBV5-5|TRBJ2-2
TGTGCCAGCAGCTTGGGGTCAGGGACCGGGGAGCTGTTTTTT
CASSLGSGTGELFF
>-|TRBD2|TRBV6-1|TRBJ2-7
TGTGCCAGCAGTGAAAGGGAGCGGGGGCACGAGCAGTACTTC
CASSERERGHEQYF
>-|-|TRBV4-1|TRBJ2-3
TGCGCCAGCAGCCATCCGCAAGCTTCTGATACGCAGTATTTT
CASSHPQASDTQYF
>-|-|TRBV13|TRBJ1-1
TGTGCCAGCAGCTGGGGCCTAGGGAACACTGAAGCTTTCTTT
CASSWGLGNTEAFF
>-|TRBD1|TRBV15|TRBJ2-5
TGTGCCACCAGCAGAGCCGGGACAGCTATAGAGACCCAGTACTTC
CATSRAGTAIETQYF
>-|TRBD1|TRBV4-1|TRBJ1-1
TGCGCCAGCAGCGTACAGGGGGCGACTGAAGCTTTCTTT
CASSVQGATEAFF
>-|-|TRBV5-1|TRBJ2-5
TGCGCCAGCAGCCCGACAGGAATAGAGACCCAGTACTTC
CASSPTGIETQYF
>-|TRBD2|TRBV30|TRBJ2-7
TGTGCCTGGAGTGTACTAGCGGATTCCTACGAGCAGTACTTC
CAWSVLADSYEQYF
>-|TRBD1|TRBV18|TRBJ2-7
TGTGCCAGCTCACCGTACATAGGACAGGGAGCCAACGAGCAGTACTTC
CASSPYIGQGANEQYF
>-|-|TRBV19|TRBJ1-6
TGTGCCAGTAGTATCGCGGGGAATTCACCCCTCCACTTT
CASSIAGNSPLHF
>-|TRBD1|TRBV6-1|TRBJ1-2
TGTGCCAGCAGTGAACAGGGGGCAGAAGGCTACACCTTC
CASSEQGAEGYTF
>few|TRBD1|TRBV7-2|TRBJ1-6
TGTGCCAGCAGACCCGGGACAGGGGTTTCTTCACCCCTCCACTTT
CASRPGTGVSSPLHF
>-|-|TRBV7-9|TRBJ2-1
TGTGCCAGCAGCTTAGACGCAGAAAGAGGTGAGCAGTTCTTC
CASSLDAERGEQFF
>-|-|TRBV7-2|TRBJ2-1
TGTGCCAGCAGCCCTAGTCATATCGGCTACAATGAGCAGTTCTTC
CASSPSHIGYNEQFF
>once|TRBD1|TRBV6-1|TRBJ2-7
TGTGCCAGCAGGATGACAGGGGGCGGCTACGAGCAGTACTTC
CASRMTGGGYEQYF
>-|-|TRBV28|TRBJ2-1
TGTGCCAGCAGTTTATCGGGCCTAGCCACCTACAATGAGCAGTTCTTC
CASSLSGLATYNEQFF
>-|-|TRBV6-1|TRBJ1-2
TGTGCCAGCAGTGAAGGTCCAAGCGGCTATGGCTACACCTTC
CASSEGPSGYGYTF
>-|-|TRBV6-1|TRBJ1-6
TGTGCCAGCAGTGAATTTAGGGGGAGCAATTCACCCCTCCACTTT
CASSEFRGSNSPLHF
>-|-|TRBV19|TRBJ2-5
TGTGCCAGTAGTGCAACCGCAGGCACTCAAGAGACCCAGTACTTC
CASSATAGTQETQYF
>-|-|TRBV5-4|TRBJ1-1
TGTGCCAGCAGCTTGGACAGGTTGAACACTGAAGCTTTCTTT
CASSLDRLNTEAFF
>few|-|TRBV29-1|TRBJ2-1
TGCAGCGTTGTGGGCAGGGTCCACAATGAGCAGTTCTTC
CSVVGRVHNEQFF
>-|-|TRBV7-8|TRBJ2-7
TGTGCCAGCAGCCCGAACGGAGAGAGCTACGAGCAGTACTTC
CASSPNGESYEQYF
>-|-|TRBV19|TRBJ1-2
TGTGCCAGTAGTATTGATACGGTTATTAATGGCTACACCTTC
CASSIDTVINGYTF
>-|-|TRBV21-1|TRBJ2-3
TGTGCCAGCAGCAAATTCGGCTGGGGAGGTCGAAAAAAAGGAACAGATACGCAGTATTTT
CASSKFGWGGRKKGTDTQYF
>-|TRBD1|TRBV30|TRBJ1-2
TGTGCCTGGAGGGGGCGTCAGTTTGGGGACAGGGTCGGCTACACCTTC
CAWRGRQFGDRVGYTF
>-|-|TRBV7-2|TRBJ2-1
TGTGCCAGCAGCTTCCCTAGCCTCAATGAGCAGTTCTTC
CASSFPSLNEQFF
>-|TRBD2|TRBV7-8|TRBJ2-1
TGTGCCAGCAGCTCCAAAGCGGGAGGGCCCCATGAGCAGTTCTTC
CASSSKAGGPHEQFF
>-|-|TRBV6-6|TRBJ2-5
TGTGCCACCCGAGCGGGAGAGACCCAGTACTTC
CATRAGETQYF
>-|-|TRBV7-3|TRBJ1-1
TGTGCCAGCAGCTTAGGCGGCCTTAACACTGAAGCTTTCTTT
CASSLGGLNTEAFF
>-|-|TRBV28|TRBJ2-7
TGTGCTTCCAGACCCCGGGGAACCCCGACCTACGAGCAGTACTTC
CASRPRGTPTYEQYF
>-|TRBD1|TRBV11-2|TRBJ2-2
TGTGCCAGCAGCTTAGATCTTCCGAGGACAGGGAGTTCGGGGGAGCTGTTTTTT
CASSLDLPRTGSSGELFF
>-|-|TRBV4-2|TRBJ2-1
TGTGCCAGCAGCCAAGATACGGGTTCCTACAATGAGCAGTTCTTC
CASSQDTGSYNEQFF
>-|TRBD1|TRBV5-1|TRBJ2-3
TGCGCCAGCAGCTTGGTCAGGGGGCTGACTGCTAGCACAGATACGCAGTATTTT
CASSLVRGLTASTDTQYF
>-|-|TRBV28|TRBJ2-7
TGTGCCAGCGGAGGGTCCGAGCAGTACTTC
CASGGSEQYF
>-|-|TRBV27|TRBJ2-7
TGTGCCAGCAGTTTAAAAATCAGGGGAATCGCTCAGATCTACGAGCAGTACTTC
CASSLKIRGIAQIYEQYF
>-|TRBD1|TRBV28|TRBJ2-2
TGTGCCAGCAGTTCGGGACAGCTCACCGGGGAGCTGTTTTTT
CASSSGQLTGELFF
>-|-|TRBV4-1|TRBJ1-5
TGCGCCAGCAGCTTCGGACAGAGCAATCAGCCCCAGCATTTT
CASSFGQSNQPQHF
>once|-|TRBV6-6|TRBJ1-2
TGTGCCAGCAGTTACTCTATCCCGCAGGCCACTGAGGGCTACACCTTC
CASSYSIPQATEGYTF
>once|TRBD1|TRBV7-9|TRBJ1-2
TGTGCCAGCAGCCTCGGACAGGGGGCGACCGGCTACACCTTC
CASSLGQGATGYTF
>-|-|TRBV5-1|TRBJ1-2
TGCGCCAGCAGCTTGGACACCTGGGGGCAAAACTATGGCTACACCTTC
CASSLDTWGQNYGYTF
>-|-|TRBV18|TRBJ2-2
TGTGCCAGCTCACCCGTCACCGGGGAGCTGTTTTTT
CASSPVTGELFF